This TCR beta chain was profiled in a study of cytomegalovirus exposure and HLA in healthy donors listed by TCRdb under 2017. Background for the entire study: According to an earlier analysis of several hundred of the donors, some 170 million T cells yielded roughly 110 million unique TCR beta sequences and approximately 280 Gb of sequence data. An early release that covered fewer than 750 HLA-typed donors contained approximately 300 gigabases of sequencing data and approximately 85 million unique TCR sequences. Of the 398 genotyped donors, roughly 80% fell in the genetic ancestry cluster associated with self-reported Caucasian donors. The study aimed to test whether signatures of past pathogen exposure could be identified by cataloging public T cell receptors. The T cell repertoires of several hundred subjects were profiled by immunosequencing and related to cytomegalovirus serostatus. A separate validation cohort of 100 to 150 different subjects was used in addition to the 666-subject first cohort. The study combined high-throughput TCR immunosequencing, statistical association of individual TCRs with disease status, and machine learning to predict cytomegalovirus infection status. A later analysis re-examined previously published TCR beta repertoires from more than 600 donors and added high-resolution HLA genotyping to investigate patterns of TCR occurrence. The later analysis used no new phenotypic data to find candidate immune exposures, relying instead on TCR beta sequences and their occurrence across donors. An earlier analysis of around 640 of the donors used high-throughput TCR beta sequencing to judge whether each TCR beta V gene segment behaved as functional or pseudogenic. Donor age, sex, ethnicity and CMV serostatus were compiled alongside the repertoire data. In a later genetic analysis, genome-wide SNP genotypes for 398 of the 666 donors were used, and that subset was treated as a discovery cohort. Every repertoire in the discovery cohort had been generated on one and the same sequencing platform. Both class I and class II loci were covered by HLA typing, at four-digit resolution. The number of typed donors differed by locus: roughly 629-640 for A, B, C, DRB1 and DQB1; 500 to 550 for DQA1; some 610 for DPA1; and around 470 for DPB1. About five DR-DQ haplotypes were treated as single units for association and clustering because of strong linkage in the cohort. Across approximately 420 genotyped donors of the cohort, an average of roughly 250,000 unique TCR beta nucleotide sequences per donor were sequenced, and roughly 17% of those sequences were non-productive. The paper's findings and limits, for the study overall: A later genetic analysis associated a missense DCLRE1C variant with V-gene and J-gene trimming of TCR beta chains, and an independent cohort replicated the association. Some IMGT-functional V segments, including TRBV6-2 and TRBV6-3, could not be told apart with the 87-base-pair reads, so those segments were excluded. Compared with the roughly 700-donor mean, donors in an Asian-associated ancestry cluster had fewer N-insertions in productive TCRs, according to a later genetic analysis. The classifier was reported to diagnose cytomegalovirus status with high specificity and sensitivity in both the original cohort and the validation cohort. Because HLA typing was unavailable for some donors at each locus, only the typed subset was used in association tests. Broadly in line with IMGT annotations, most TCR beta V segments showed up in productive rearrangements about 87% or about 30% of the time in an earlier analysis of 450 to 750 of the donors. Linkage disequilibrium might explain the correlated functional status among segregating V segments, but an unknown experimental factor could not be ruled out. Because counts were too low, seventeen rarely observed V segments, including chromosome 9 orphons, were left out of the earlier analysis of a few hundred of the donors. When HLA alleles, especially DR and DQ, strongly co-occurred, attributing TCR associations to individual alleles was difficult. A further reported finding was that TCR beta sequences accurately predicted the HLA-A and HLA-B alleles for most subjects in the first cohort. Immune exposure information for the cohort was limited to CMV serostatus. While some public TCRs were present in many individuals, most TCR sequences turned up only very rarely across donors. According to a later analysis, most CMV-associated TCR beta chains appeared to be HLA-restricted, and the HLA associations seemed to be driven largely by CMV exposure. The presence/absence analyses assumed that sequencing depth was roughly uniform across donors, and that assumption may not be true. In a later analysis, 16,951 TCR beta sequences were associated with specific HLA alleles at a false discovery rate of 0.05. A cluster of highly shared sequence variants was judged likely to represent a technical artifact of the sequencing pipeline. In a later analysis, the rate of TCR association differed among HLA loci, with DRB1 alleles having the most associated TCRs and HLA-C alleles having the fewest. This cohort had only TCR beta chains sequenced, and the lack of alpha or paired-chain data limited which features could be detected. The study gave a list of over 150 TCR beta chains associated with cytomegalovirus. Several of the top co-occurrence clusters appeared to be linked to parvovirus B19, influenza, CMV and Epstein-Barr virus, according to a later analysis. In vitro tests confirmed that a few of the cytomegalovirus-associated TCR beta chains recognize cytomegalovirus antigens. The authors suggested that the approach could potentially be generalized to other disease states and immunological phenotypes. Compared with equally common non-associated chains, HLA-associated TCR beta chains in a later analysis were more clonally expanded and had lower generation probabilities.

The library was produced with the immunoSEQ multiplex PCR assay. For the multiplex PCR, a mixture combining 60 forward primers for TCR Vbeta segments and 13 reverse primers for TCR Jbeta segments was used. The CDR3 region of rearranged TCR beta genes was amplified from genomic DNA with a multiplex PCR assay. The Illumina HiSeq System was used to sequence the amplified TCR beta libraries as 87-base-pair reads. As for the authors' bioinformatics: In a later analysis, roughly 80 million unique TCR beta chains were counted across the 666 repertoires, and around 10 million of these chains were shared by at least two donors. Raw reads were error-corrected and collapsed into unique sequences by a nearest-neighbor algorithm in which closely related sequences were merged to remove PCR and sequencing errors. To assign V, D and J gene segments, CDR3 sequences were aligned to IMGT reference sequences. For a sequence to be retained, a match of at least six nucleotides to both a V gene segment and a J gene segment was required. Rearrangements were classified as productive when the CDR3 lacked stop codons and remained in frame with V and J, and all other rearrangements were classified as non-productive. Following IMGT convention, CDR3 was defined as the stretch from the second conserved V-encoded cysteine to the conserved J-encoded phenylalanine. In an earlier analysis of 587 of the donors, sequences lacking an unambiguous match to a single V gene segment were excluded. In an earlier analysis of several hundred of the donors, V segments were called functional above 56.7% productive rearrangements and were called segregating when the between-donor standard deviation exceeded 5%. A statistical classification framework was built for diagnosing cytomegalovirus status from the catalog of TCR beta chain sequences. V and J gene assignment, in a later analysis, came from comparing TCR nucleotide sequences with IMGT/GENE-DB human TR gene sequences. A later analysis assigned CDR3 sequences and most-parsimonious VDJ recombination scenarios with the TCRdist pipeline. In a later analysis, each TCR beta chain was defined by its CDR3 amino acid sequence together with its V-gene family, and reads without a unique V-gene family were excluded. As a way to deal with suspected cross-contamination and a sequencing artifact, a later analysis dropped 500 to 700 nucleotide sequences that were highly shared and had low generation probability. In a later analysis, a clonal expansion index was calculated for each public chain from normalized within-repertoire ranks of inferred template counts. Generation probabilities in a later analysis came from a VDJ recombination model fitted to out-of-frame rearrangements, and those results were checked against IGoR. Hypergeometric tests were used in a later analysis to score TCR-TCR, TCR-HLA and TCR-CMV co-occurrence, with a repertoire-size bias correction applied to the TCR pairs. To estimate false discovery rates, a later analysis permuted the HLA or CMV assignments 20 times. In a later analysis, co-occurring TCRs were grouped using DBSCAN, and TCRdist sequence similarity was added for clustering within HLA-allele-positive subsets. Repertoires with fewer than 30,000 or more than 120,000 public chains were left out of co-occurrence clustering, as were a handful of repertoires with anomalous nucleotide sharing. TCRdb carries this immuneACCESS record with in-frame sequences only. Its versions omit some clonotypes, under half of them owing to an unresolved V gene in the studies checked, with the rest unexplained. Clone size and V and J calls were adopted from that table, with D and trimming inferred from the DNA. The sample records 200,000 to 250,000 clones, approximately 82% of which are singletons. 0.58% of the sample is taken by the ten largest.

The sample holds a few counts of this clone. Its antigen is unknown. No much larger clone is present one base from it, and per-base qualities are unavailable. The cohort consisted of fewer than 700 healthy bone marrow donors. All cohort members were sampled while nominally healthy, although unrecorded immune exposures were likely present. The donor was CMV seronegative and was included in the group of several hundred seronegative cohort members. A peripheral blood sample was collected from each donor, and TCR beta sequencing was performed on peripheral blood mononuclear cells. The Qiagen DNeasy Blood Extraction Kit was used to extract genomic DNA from the blood cell samples. The trim is 5 bases for V and 6 bases for J, with a gap of 11 bases between the germline ends. CDR1 and CDR2, per the germline V gene, are SGHDT and YYEEEE. The CDR3 numbers 13 residues from cysteine through phenylalanine. CDR3 DNA is the only sequence kept; it has 39 bases, read in frame from the first base.

The V and J segments used are TRBV5-6 and TRBJ1-4; matching of 6 bases hints at TRBD1 as the D gene. The source material was PBMCs. The clonotype was recovered from a woman between 40 and 55 years old in good health and CMV-seronegative. In nucleotides, the sequence is TGTGCCAGCAGGTACAGGGCCGATGAAAAACTGTTTTTT. This gives the protein CASRYRADEKLFF.